This TCR beta chain was documented in a study of regulatory T cells in long-lasting Graves disease (dated by TCRdb to the early 2020s). For context, the study as a whole: In the newly diagnosed Graves' disease group, patients had been taking antithyroid drugs for less than 3 months. The study was conducted in China and was registered as a clinical trial. A total of about 33 samples underwent TCR sequencing, from some 13 patients with persistent Graves' disease and about 20 patients with newly diagnosed Graves' disease. Patients with persistent Graves' disease were compared with patients with newly diagnosed Graves' disease using TCR sequencing and RNA sequencing of peripheral blood.

CDR1 and CDR2 were assigned from the germline V gene as SGHRS and YFSETQ. The CDR3 goes from the cysteine to the phenylalanine over 15 residues. The only DNA kept is the CDR3, 45 bases in frame from the first base. After removal of 3 bases from V and 7 bases from J, the junction retains 11 bases not matched to a gene. Libraries were prepared through multiplex PCR. TCRdb records Illumina HiSeq 4000 as the sequencer. TCR beta libraries were built with iRepertoire HTBI primers and Arm-PCR amplification of CDR3 regions. Before sequencing, the PCR products went through gel purification. For the original study's pipeline: A total of 62 TRBV and under 15 TRBJ segments were identified across samples and were used for gene usage analysis of CDR3 amino acid clonotypes. COPE and FqMerger were used to merge filtered high-quality paired reads into contigs. BLAST was used to align contigs to IMGT TRBV, TRBD and TRBJ reference genes, and CDR3 was defined according to IMGT. Clonotypes above 0.1% frequency were classified as highly expanded clones. Shannon entropy served as the measure of repertoire diversity, while the Gini coefficient captured V-J evenness. A clonotype found in more than one individual was treated as public. Clones were called with MiXCR by TCRdb after fastp trimmed the public reads at Q25, and only in-frame beta chains were retained. CDR3 protein duplicates are merged, each entry listing the most common genes and DNA. TCRdb's processing, not the study's, gives the V and J calls here. This sample has around 320,000 distinct CDR3 sequences in its table, and approximately 15% of those were observed once. 30% of the sample is taken by the ten largest.

Overall study outcomes, separate from this receptor: Sequencing and analysis were limited to the TCR beta chain. Compared with newly diagnosed patients, patients with persistent Graves' disease had lower TCR Shannon entropy and fewer highly expanded clones, which suggests clonal expansion. As a limitation, the authors acknowledged that the small sample size may reduce accuracy. Preferential use of TRBV28, TRBJ1-2 and TRBJ2-5 was observed in persistent disease, whereas TRBV20-1 and TRBJ2-1 were favored in newly diagnosed disease. Persistent patients shared more public clonotypes among themselves (2,741) than newly diagnosed patients did (more than 950). Only peripheral blood was studied, because thyroid tissue, the primary lesion, was inaccessible.

This clonotype was seen at least ten times. Its antigen target is currently unknown. Within one base of it there is no much larger clone, and no base qualities were kept. This specimen's time point label, interpreted: newly diagnosed GD, antithyroid drugs for less than 3 months. RNA was extracted from PBMCs in TRIzol for both TCR sequencing and RNA sequencing. The diagnosis of Graves' disease was made according to American Thyroid Association guidelines. The patients came from an endocrinology department in Xi'an, China. Each patient gave 9 to 10 milliliters of peripheral blood, collected in an EDTA anticoagulant tube. PBMCs were isolated by Ficoll Paque Plus density gradient separation without further T cell sorting. An Agilent 2100 Bioanalyzer and agarose gel were used to check RNA quality, while a NanoDrop 2000 measured RNA concentration. The data also belong to a second study, concerning T cells in Graves' hyperthyroidism and ophthalmopathy. The second publication reports: Stable Graves' hyperthyroidism was defined as the absence of progression to ophthalmopathy over 18 months of follow-up. Hyperthyroidism patients were aged 18 to 65 years and newly diagnosed, with disease duration of less than 2 months. Patients with uncontrolled infections, other autoimmune diseases, pregnancy or lactation were excluded. Diagnoses were established on the basis of clinical symptoms, serum thyroxine and TRAb, thyroid ultrasound, and orbital computed tomography. For the first round of RT-PCR on the TCR CDR3, the HTBI primer set was used together with the Qiagen OneStep RT-PCR kit. Most expanded thyroid clonotypes (frequency above 0.001) were also detected in blood, suggesting blood repertoires may reflect thyroid immune responses. A model built on a 13 V-J signature distinguished ophthalmopathy from stable hyperthyroidism, reaching about 88% sensitivity and 81.08% specificity in cross-validation and 80%/75% in testing. In validation, the model predicted progression to ophthalmopathy a median of roughly 6.1 months before onset, with around 70% sensitivity and nearly 75% specificity. TCR V-J signatures able to tell the groups apart were searched for in a discovery cohort of 90 to 100 patients, of whom over 40 had Graves' ophthalmopathy and around 56 had stable Graves' hyperthyroidism. Prospective prediction of ophthalmopathy was tested in an independent validation cohort of 18 to 20 hyperthyroidism patients and some 17 patients who later progressed to ophthalmopathy. The 100 discovery patients were randomly divided into training and test sets at a 7:3 ratio. In more than 5 Graves' hyperthyroidism patients, the study also compared T-cell repertoires from thyroid tissue with T-cell repertoires from blood. Once sampling was done, hyperthyroidism patients were given methimazole at a starting dose of 30 mg daily, whereas ophthalmopathy patients were given high-dose intravenous methylprednisolone. Libraries were constructed in a second round of multiplex PCR, after which size selection and purification were carried out. The libraries were sequenced on an Illumina HiSeq2000 using paired-end 100 bp reads. Raw data were processed with SOAPnuke, discarding reads with adapters, uncalled bases, mean Phred below 15, or no exact constant-primer or identifier match. High-quality paired reads were merged with COPE v1.2.5, and unique nucleotide sequences were defined as clonotypes. MiTCR v1.1 was used to align the clonotypes against IMGT TRBV, TRBD and TRBJ reference segments. Only V-J combinations with frequency above 0.0001, covering approximately 99% of repertoires, were analysed. The TCS score was defined as F50 (clonal expansion) divided by E x V (chaos), with BLOSUM62-based TCRdist calculated between CDR3 peptides within each V-J. Welch's t-statistics and random forest reduced 450 to 600 V-J features to some 14, which were used in a naive Bayes classifier (R e1071). No statistical method was used to set the sample size in advance, and investigators knew the group allocation. TCR Vbeta CDR3 sequencing of approximately 140 peripheral blood samples (approximately 44 ophthalmopathy, about 75 hyperthyroidism and around 17 progressor patients) is reported in the paper.

The chain couples TRBV5-1 to TRBJ1-2; 8 of the junction bases match TRBD1. This material consisted of peripheral blood mononuclear cells (PBMCs), taken at new diagnosis, from a patient treated with antithyroid drugs. The source is a man aged 35 to 55 with Graves disease. Donor details come from another sample of the same person, matched by shared clones. The CDR3 loop reads CASSSGGIEPSGYTF. The DNA is as follows: TGCGCCAGCAGCTCAGGGGGCATAGAACCATCTGGCTACACCTTC.